This TCR beta chain was captured in a study of blood T cells in healthy people across ages (dated by TCRdb to the mid-2010s). For the wider study: In model experiments, template switching captured about one uniquely barcoded TCR beta cDNA molecule for every two T cells. Two additional independent replicas of 1 million unique cDNA reads from the same blood draw were analyzed for two donors (one aged 18 to 30 and one aged 80 or older). Four age groups were formed from the donors: young (average approximately 15 years), middle-aged (approximately 39), aged (more than 55) and long-lived (about 75). The study measured age-related changes in TCR beta repertoire diversity using deep sequencing normalized with unique cDNA molecular identifiers.

Reading the germline V gene (reference sequence) gives CDR1 MNHNY and CDR2 SVGAGI. The CDR3 goes from the cysteine to the phenylalanine over 14 residues. This entry keeps only the CDR3 DNA: 42 bases, framed from base 1. Library creation used 5' RACE. Instrument used: Illumina HiSeq 2500. A second PCR of roughly 6 to 11 cycles was run with a J-beta primer mix and a sample-barcoded 5' primer. Each TCR beta cDNA molecule received a unique molecular identifier from a template-switch 5' adaptor carrying 12 random nucleotides. Each sample yielded at least 2.5 million CDR3-containing paired-end reads. The Mint cDNA synthesis kit, primed by a TRBC-specific oligonucleotide, was used to synthesize first-strand cDNA from all RNA. All cDNA was treated with uracil-DNA glycosylase and then went through a first 18-cycle PCR with the universal primers M1SS and BC2_uni_R. The study's processing was this. Normalization of each sample was performed by random selection of 1 million high-quality reads, each carrying a distinct molecular identifier. Instead of being binned into consensus sequences, reads that shared molecular identifiers were thrown out. CDR3 identification, clonotype clustering and error correction used MiTCR with a Q25 quality threshold and the strictest error-elimination algorithm. A nonparametric unseen species model with Euler transformation was used to estimate a lower bound on total TCR beta diversity. Clones were called with MiXCR by TCRdb after fastp trimmed the public reads at Q25, and only in-frame beta chains were retained. Under each unique CDR3 protein, matching rows form one entry showing the most common genes and DNA. TCRdb, rather than the study authors, made the V and J calls. Recorded for this sample are about 500,000 distinct CDR3 sequences; 24% of them occurred a single time. The ten most abundant clones make up less than 9% of the sample.

This clonotype appeared a few times. The antigen it binds to is not known. No base quality information exists; no much larger clone differs at one position. The paper as a whole reports these results and caveats: The CMV infection status of donors was not known, potentially confounding age-related changes in expanded clonotypes. The long-lived group showed more naive CD4+ T cells, fewer expanded clones and increased TCR diversity than the aged group, suggesting age selection. A strong correlation was found between observed TCR beta diversity and the percentage of naive T cells measured by flow cytometry. Observed TCR beta diversity per million T cells fell roughly linearly with age, and a significant reduction was already apparent by age about 38. Estimates of total diversity based on one million sequenced T cells were considered lower bounds and underestimates. Bulk unsorted PBMC profiling prevented conclusive comparison of naive and antigen-experienced compartments.

The roughly 39 donors, aged about 6 to 95 years, were systemically healthy Caucasian individuals from Russia. Each donor gave roughly 9.5 milliliters of peripheral blood, collected into EDTA-treated Vacutainer tubes. Ficoll-Paque density-gradient centrifugation was used to isolate PBMCs, with at least 6.5 million per sample. Total RNA was extracted from PBMCs with Trizol reagent, with at least 6 micrograms obtained per sample. For every donor, flow cytometry on a PBMC aliquot measured the percentage of naive CD45RAhigh/CD27high T cells. This sample also appeared in a second study, on T cells of mothers and their children. The second paper states: Nine systemically healthy Caucasian individuals served as donors, namely three mothers together with their six children. cDNA synthesis consumed the entire amount of extracted RNA, loaded at around 1.5 ug RNA in each 15 ul reaction. Sample barcodes and 2-4 random nucleotides were added via the M1S primer in the second PCR. More than 9 million TCR beta CDR3 reads were obtained from each mother, and several million reads were obtained from each child. Thymic selection shapes the output of TCR recombination in a similar way in related and unrelated pairs, and inherited differences have a minor effect. Normalized repertoire overlap was always found to be slightly, but never significantly, higher in related mother-child pairs than in unrelated mother-child pairs. Persistent microchimeric T cell clones were not detected, at a sensitivity of approximately 93 clones per million clonotypes. In the study, deep NGS was used to compare the TCR beta repertoires of mothers and children, and features distinguishing related mother-child pairs from unrelated individuals were sought. On average, the children were approximately 11 +/- 4 years old, while the mothers were around 40 +/- 4 years old. After adapter ligation was performed with NEBNext reagents, the libraries were sequenced on an Illumina HiSeq 2000 with 100+100 nt paired-end reads. To prevent cross-contamination, the mother and child libraries were prepared a month apart and were sequenced in separate runs. For each donor, between roughly 500,000 and 2,300,000 distinct TCR beta clonotypes were identified. Naive TCR beta clonotypes were estimated from low-frequency clonotypes matched to each donor's FACS-determined naive share, without sorting.

The sample was blood. The chain couples TRBV6-6 to TRBJ2-1; 13 central bases correspond to TRBD2. The J call may be incorrect, as the DNA end agrees better with TRBJ2-5. This receptor was taken from a boy aged 5-17 years in good health. CDR3 loop: CASSKLAGGVTQYF. At the DNA level, the sequence is TGTGCCAGCAGTAAACTAGCGGGGGGGGTGACCCAGTACTTC.